This T cell receptor beta chain is from a study of regulatory T cells in long-lasting Graves disease. At the level of the study: Persistent cases were those of Graves' disease that involved over 5 years of antithyroid drugs with positive TSH receptor antibodies.

This clonotype occurred many times. The antigen is unknown. The TCR beta library used iRepertoire HTBI primers with Arm-PCR amplification of CDR3. A single record per CDR3 protein comes from TCRdb applying MiXCR to the multiplex PCR reads. The profile shows 700,000 or so distinct CDR3 sequences, 25% to 30% of them singletons. Overall study results and limits: New patients shared fewer public clonotypes (about 1,000) than persistent patients did (roughly 2,600).

The germline V gene has CDR1 SNHLY and CDR2 FYNNEI. The CDR3 is made up of 13 amino acids. Between the trimmed V and J ends, which lost 8 bases and 1 base, there was a span of 9 bases. Specified time point: persistent/refractory GD, antithyroid drugs over 5 years with positive TRAb. Scientists built the TCR library using RNA that was extracted from PBMCs. This specimen was peripheral blood mononuclear cells (PBMCs), taken when the disease was refractory, from a patient treated with antithyroid drugs. This TCR derives from a female donor with Graves disease. The chain has TRBV2 and TRBJ1-5; D gene ambiguous. The CDR3 bases are TGTGCCAGCGCGAGAGAGAGCAATCAGCCCCAGCATTTT. It is translated as CASARESNQPQHF.